These T cell receptor beta chains were read from a single sample in a study of CD8 T cells in ankylosing spondylitis. TCRdb fed the 5' RACE reads into MiXCR, producing one record per CDR3 protein. This sample has a few hundred thousand distinct CDR3 sequences, with 20% to 25% found just once. Input material: blood, either unsorted or a sorted T cell fraction (not recorded which). Source of these receptors: a female donor with ankylosing spondylitis or in good health (not recorded which). The CDR3 runs from the conserved cysteine through the conserved F or W. The order of the fields is CDR3 DNA, CDR3 protein, V gene, J gene, clone size, D gene. A D gene is named only where the DNA matches it firmly. Rows may omit the clone size; those that give it use once, few, many or a size class.

cdr3_nt: TGCAGTGCTAGTCGGGCAGGGTCTACTCAGCCCCAGCATTTT
cdr3_aa: CSASRAGSTQPQHF
v_call: TRBV20-1
j_call: TRBJ1-5
clone_size: few
d_call: NA

cdr3_nt: TGTGCCAGCAGTTATTGGCCGGACAGAGCCCCGCGGGGCAATGAGCAGTTCTTC
cdr3_aa: CASSYWPDRAPRGNEQFF
v_call: TRBV27
j_call: TRBJ2-1
clone_size: few
d_call: NA

cdr3_nt: TGTGCCAGCAGCGTTGAGCGTCACGAGCAGTACTTC
cdr3_aa: CASSVERHEQYF
v_call: TRBV5-5
j_call: TRBJ2-7
clone_size: NA
d_call: NA

cdr3_nt: TGTGCCAGCAGTACGACCCGGGAGGGCCGTGGAAATGAGCAGTTCTTC
cdr3_aa: CASSTTREGRGNEQFF
v_call: TRBV6-1
j_call: TRBJ2-1
clone_size: few
d_call: TRBD2

cdr3_nt: TGTGCCAGCACCCACCCGACTAGCGGAAATGAGCAGTTCTTC
cdr3_aa: CASTHPTSGNEQFF
v_call: TRBV6-5
j_call: TRBJ2-1
clone_size: NA
d_call: TRBD2

cdr3_nt: TGCAGTGCTAGTACCCGTAGCGTTTTCTACGAGCAGTACTTC
cdr3_aa: CSASTRSVFYEQYF
v_call: TRBV20-1
j_call: TRBJ2-7
clone_size: once
d_call: NA

cdr3_nt: TGTGCCATCAGTGAGTCGTATAATCAAGAGACCCAGTACTTC
cdr3_aa: CAISESYNQETQYF
v_call: TRBV10-3
j_call: TRBJ2-5
clone_size: few
d_call: NA

cdr3_nt: TGCAGTGCTCAGGTGTCCGACACGACCGGGGAGCTGTTTTTT
cdr3_aa: CSAQVSDTTGELFF
v_call: TRBV20-1
j_call: TRBJ2-2
clone_size: few
d_call: NA

cdr3_nt: TGCAGTGCTAGGGTAGCAATAGGCAATCAGCCCCAGCATTTT
cdr3_aa: CSARVAIGNQPQHF
v_call: TRBV20-1
j_call: TRBJ1-5
clone_size: NA
d_call: NA

cdr3_nt: TGTGCCAGCAGACCCCAGGGAATGGGAACTGAAGCTTTCTTT
cdr3_aa: CASRPQGMGTEAFF
v_call: TRBV6-2/TRBV6-3
j_call: TRBJ1-1
clone_size: NA
d_call: NA

cdr3_nt: TGCGCCAGCAGTCGGGAGGTCACAGATACGCAGTATTTT
cdr3_aa: CASSREVTDTQYF
v_call: TRBV10-1
j_call: TRBJ2-3
clone_size: many
d_call: TRBD2

cdr3_nt: TGTGCCAGCTCACTCGAACAAGGCAATGAGCAGTTCTTC
cdr3_aa: CASSLEQGNEQFF
v_call: TRBV18
j_call: TRBJ2-1
clone_size: NA
d_call: NA

cdr3_nt: TGTGCCAGCAGTTTAGCTGGGGGAGCCGGGGAGCTGTTTTTT
cdr3_aa: CASSLAGGAGELFF
v_call: TRBV12-3/TRBV12-4
j_call: TRBJ2-2
clone_size: NA
d_call: NA

cdr3_nt: TGTGCCAGCGGGGCCGACGAAGGGAGGGCTTTCTTT
cdr3_aa: CASGADEGRAFF
v_call: TRBV7-2
j_call: TRBJ1-1
clone_size: many
d_call: NA